This entry lists 20 T cell receptor beta chains sequenced from one sample in a study of response to subunit inactivated influenza vaccine. A single record per CDR3 protein comes from TCRdb applying MiXCR to the RT-PCR reads. The sample records 450,000 to 600,000 distinct CDR3 sequences, around 7.9% being singletons. Sequencing was performed on PBMCs from blood, taken less than 30 months after vaccination. The origin of the receptors is a man aged 50-75 years who received an inactivated influenza vaccine.

The gene calls are TRBV7-8 and TRBJ2-5, with no clear D. The CDR3 has 14 residues. Germline V gene sequence: CDR1 SGHVS, CDR2 FQNEAQ. Trimming pared 1 base from V and 5 bases from J, leaving 11 bases between. The DNA for the CDR3 is TGTGCCAGCAGCTTAGGGCGTACGATGGAGACCCAGTACTTC. Its protein is CASSLGRTMETQYF.

This clonotype has ten or more counts. The chain has TRBV5-1 and TRBJ2-1; a weak D match, TRBD1 (5 bases). The CDR3 has 15 residues. Germline values: CDR1 SGHRS, CDR2 YFSETQ. V was pared by 4 bases and J by 1 base, with 12 bases between. CDR3 nucleotides: TGCGCCAGCAGCAACCCGACAGATTCCTACAATGAGCAGTTCTTC. It translates to CASSNPTDSYNEQFF.

This clonotype was seen repeatedly, ten times or more. The chain couples TRBV28 to TRBJ2-7; D ambiguous. The V gene's germline CDR1 is MDHEN and CDR2 SYDVKM. The CDR3 extends over 14 amino acids. V lost 6 bases to trimming and J lost 1 base, with 13 bases between them. CDR3 sequence reads: CASRHWTDSYEQYF. For the CDR3, the DNA is TGTGCCAGCAGACACTGGACGGATTCCTACGAGCAGTACTTC.

This clonotype was counted only a few times. The V and J genes are TRBV4-2 and TRBJ2-2; D unclear. This CDR3 is 14 amino acids long. The ends were cut back, 0 bases at V and 7 bases at J, with 9 bases in the middle. Germline loops: CDR1 LGHNA, CDR2 YNFKEQ. The chain's CDR3 is CASSQDHPNGELFF. CDR3 sequence (DNA): TGTGCCAGCAGCCAAGATCATCCGAACGGGGAGCTGTTTTTT.

This clonotype was found many times. This chain links TRBV7-2 with TRBJ2-3, with D possibly being TRBD1 or TRBD2 (6 bases each). V shed 2 bases and J shed 6 bases, with 12 bases lying between them. This CDR3 is 14 amino acids long. Germline CDR1 and CDR2: SGHTA and FQGNSA. The CDR3 bases are TGTGCCAGCAGCTTATTGGGGGGCTTGGATACGCAGTATTTT. Translating gives CASSLLGGLDTQYF.

This clonotype has at least ten counts. The chain is built from TRBV3-1 and TRBJ1-6; 7 nucleotides match TRBD1. The CDR3 is 16 residues long. After removal of 2 bases from V and 2 bases from J, the junction contained 3 bases not matched to a gene. CDR1 and CDR2 from the germline V gene are LGHDT and YNNKEL (reference sequence). The CDR3, as DNA: TGTGCCAGCAGCCAAACGACAGGGACCTATAATTCACCCCTCCACTTT. Protein product: CASSQTTGTYNSPLHF.

This clonotype was observed at least ten times. V and J are TRBV27 and TRBJ1-1; D remains unclear. Trimming pared 4 bases from V and 0 bases from J, leaving 9 bases between. CDR1 and CDR2 from the germline V gene are MNHEY and SMNVEV (reference sequence). The CDR3 is made up of 14 amino acids. This CDR3 is CASSYGRMNTEAFF. In DNA, the CDR3 is TGTGCCAGCAGTTATGGGAGAATGAACACTGAAGCTTTCTTT.

This clonotype was counted ten times or more. The CDR3 DNA reads TGTGCCAGCAGTTACAGGGGTAATTCACCCCTCCACTTT. Its protein product is CASSYRGNSPLHF. The chain employs TRBV12-3 or TRBV12-4 and TRBJ1-6; 7 nucleotides match TRBD1. The CDR3 contains 13 residues. J gave up 6 bases and V 4 bases, and 0 bases lay outside the gene matches.

This clonotype was counted between two and nine times. The chain carries TRBV18 and TRBJ2-3, with 13 bases fitting TRBD2. Germline V CDR1 and CDR2: KGHSH, LQKENI. This CDR3 comprises 17 residues. V gave up 0 bases and J gave up 4 bases; unmatched junction bases: 4. The CDR3 reads CASSPPSTSGRADTQYF. CDR3 bases: TGTGCCAGCTCACCACCAAGCACTAGCGGGAGGGCAGATACGCAGTATTTT.

This clonotype was found a few times. This chain uses TRBV6-6 with TRBJ2-7; D possibly uses TRBD1 or TRBD2 (5 bases each). This CDR3 spans 13 amino acids. The V gene lost 6 bases and the J gene lost 6 bases, with 15 bases spanning the gap. Germline lookup yields CDR1 MNHNY and CDR2 SVGAGI (reference sequence). The CDR3 region is CASRTLSGTEQYF. The CDR3, as DNA: TGTGCCAGCAGGACACTCTCCGGGACCGAGCAGTACTTC.

The CDR3 reads CASSYTLAGYNEQFF. CDR3 DNA: TGTGCCAGCAGTTACACACTAGCGGGCTACAATGAGCAGTTCTTC. The rearrangement joins TRBV6-5 to TRBJ2-1, with 9 positions matching TRBD2. J was trimmed by 3 bases and V by 2 bases; bases with no gene match: 2. This CDR3 is 15 amino acids long. Per germline, CDR1 MNHEY and CDR2 SVGAGI.

This clonotype has ten or more counts. V is TRBV12-3 or TRBV12-4 and J is TRBJ2-7, with TRBD2 matching 11 bases. Unmatched junction bases numbered 3, after V lost 6 bases and J lost 2 bases. The CDR3 runs to 14 residues. CDR3 DNA sequence: TGTGCCAGCAGAGGACTAGCGGGCGCCTACGAGCAGTACTTC. It yields the protein CASRGLAGAYEQYF.

This sequence joins TRBV4-1 and TRBJ2-3, with D unclear. The germline V gene has CDR1 MGHRA and CDR2 YSYEKL. Trimming removed 1 base from V and 4 bases from J, with 9 bases in between. This CDR3 contains 14 residues. The CDR3 protein is CASSQALPPDTQYF. Here the CDR3 DNA reads TGCGCCAGCAGCCAAGCACTCCCGCCAGATACGCAGTATTTT.

The table lists this clonotype with a few counts. The chain joins TRBV6-1 to TRBJ1-5; TRBD1 matches 7 bases. The CDR3 length is 14 residues. J was trimmed by 4 bases and V by 5 bases; bases with no gene match: 5. Germline V lookup: CDR1 MNHNS, CDR2 SASEGT. CDR3 nucleotide sequence: TGTGCCAGCAGTCAGACAGGGAATAATCAGCCCCAGCATTTT. Translating gives CASSQTGNNQPQHF.

The sample holds many counts of this clonotype. The rearrangement uses TRBV7-8 and TRBJ2-3; D might be TRBD2 (6 bases). The V and J ends lost 1 base and 3 bases respectively, with 17 bases between them. The CDR3 consists of 17 residues. The germline V gene encodes CDR1 SGHVS and CDR2 FQNEAQ. The CDR3 region has the DNA TGTGCCAGCAGCTTAGGCCTTGCGGGACCTGGGACAGATACGCAGTATTTT. It translates to CASSLGLAGPGTDTQYF.

The rearrangement joins TRBV12-3 or TRBV12-4 to TRBJ2-5; 11 bases match TRBD2. This CDR3 is built from 15 residues. With 5 bases clipped from V and 5 bases from J, the junction kept 7 bases outside the gene matches. The CDR3 sequence is CASSRIAGGPETQYF. The CDR3 DNA sequence: TGTGCCAGCAGTCGCATAGCGGGAGGGCCGGAGACCCAGTACTTC.

This clonotype was seen at least ten times. The chain joins TRBV11-2 to TRBJ1-4, with D perhaps matching TRBD1 (6 bases). CDR3 size: 15 residues. The ends were cut back, 3 bases at V and 5 bases at J, with 13 bases in the middle. Germline lookup yields CDR1 SGHAT and CDR2 FQNNGV. CDR3 sequence reads: CASSLNSGANEKLFF. In DNA, the CDR3 is TGTGCCAGCAGCTTGAATTCAGGGGCCAATGAAAAACTGTTTTTT. Together with reference TRBV11-2 and TRBJ1-4, the CDR3 gives the full variable domain: EAGVAQSPRYKIIEKRQSVAFWCNPISGHATLYWYQQILGQGPKLLIQFQNNGVVDDSQLPKDRFSAERLKGVDSTLKIQPAKLEDSAVYLCASSLNSGANEKLFFGSGTQLSVL.

This clonotype was seen many times. The chain employs TRBV4-3 and TRBJ2-7, with D perhaps being TRBD1 or TRBD2 (5 bases each). The CDR3 contains 15 residues. V was pared by 1 base and J by 0 bases, with 10 bases between. Looked up from germline, CDR1 is LGHNA and CDR2 is YSLEER. The DNA of the CDR3 is TGCGCCAGCAGCCAAGGTCCAGGGAGCTCCTACGAGCAGTACTTC. The encoded protein is CASSQGPGSSYEQYF.

A few counts support this clonotype. J is TRBJ2-1 and V is TRBV20-1; the match to TRBD1 covers 8 bases. This CDR3 is built from 14 residues. Germline loops: CDR1 DFQATT, CDR2 SNEGSKA (reference sequence). The V and J ends lost 1 base and 6 bases, in that order; junction bases with no gene match: 5. CDR3 sequence (DNA): TGCAGTGCTAGAGTCAGGACAGGGTTCAATGAGCAGTTCTTC. Encoded protein: CSARVRTGFNEQFF.

This clonotype was seen only a few times. V and J are TRBV10-3 and TRBJ2-7; 9 bases agree with TRBD2. This CDR3 region has 15 residues. Trimming cost V 11 bases and J 2 bases; bases outside gene matches: 13. CDR1 is ENHRY, CDR2 SYGVKD, per germline. Written as DNA, the CDR3 is TGTGCCGCCCGGGACAGCGGGACTAGCCCCTACGAGCAGTACTTC. Amino acids: CAARDSGTSPYEQYF.